The 8 T cell receptor beta chains listed next were all sequenced from one sample in a study of T cell responses to AZD1222 COVID-19 vaccine. The table came from immunoSEQ multiplex PCR; TCRdb's copy has only in-frame clones and leaves some out. Of roughly 150,000 clones in the sample, about nine tenths were seen once. The sample was peripheral blood, taken on day 0 of AZD1222 vaccination. Receptor source: an adult in good health.

The chain employs TRBV6-2 or TRBV6-3 and TRBJ2-7, with TRBD2 matching over 10 bases. The CDR3 is made up of 16 amino acids. Germline V gene lookup returns CDR1 MNHEY and CDR2 SVGEGT. V was clipped by 0 bases and J by 2 bases; unmatched bases: 4. Here the CDR3 reads CASSYSRTSGTYEQYF. The CDR3 coding sequence is TGTGCCAGCAGTTACTCGAGGACTAGCGGTACCTACGAGCAGTACTTC.

The V call is TRBV5-6, the J call TRBJ2-1, with 10 nucleotides matching TRBD2. V lost 1 base and J lost 7; bases outside the gene matches: 11. The CDR3 sequence is 17 residues long. Per germline, CDR1 SGHDT and CDR2 YYEEEE. CDR3 DNA: TGTGCCAGCAGCTTGAGGCTTAGCGGGAGGTTGGGGAATGAGCAGTTCTTC. Translated, it gives CASSLRLSGRLGNEQFF. Full variable domain (missing parts from reference TRBV5-6 and TRBJ2-1): DAGVTQSPTHLIKTRGQQVTLRCSPKSGHDTVSWYQQALGQGPQFIFQYYEEEERQRGNFPDRFSGHQFPNYSSELNVNALLLGDSALYLCASSLRLSGRLGNEQFFGPGTRLTVL.

V usage is TRBV9 and J usage is TRBJ2-2; 9 bases align to TRBD2. V was clipped by 0 bases and J by 0 bases; unmatched bases: 6. The germline V gene has CDR1 SGDLS and CDR2 YYNGEE. The CDR3 spans 18 residues. CDR3 DNA sequence: TGTGCCAGCAGCGTAGTGCCTAGCGGGGCCGCGAACACCGGGGAGCTGTTTTTT. Protein sequence: CASSVVPSGAANTGELFF.

CDR3: CASSELGSGQGQETQYF. As DNA, the CDR3 is TGTGCCAGCAGTGAATTAGGGTCGGGACAGGGGCAAGAGACCCAGTACTTC. The rearrangement links TRBV25-1 to TRBJ2-5, with 10 nucleotides matching TRBD1. CDR3 size: 17 residues. Germline V gene data show CDR1 as MGHDK and CDR2 as SYGVNS. The junction had 7 bases not matched to a gene; V was cut back by 1 base and J by 2 bases.

The chain employs TRBV28 and TRBJ2-2; 12 bases are a match to TRBD2. Germline loops: CDR1 MDHEN, CDR2 SYDVKM. This CDR3 contains 17 residues. V lost 2 bases, J lost 5 bases, and 6 bases stayed unmatched. Here the CDR3 DNA reads TGTGCCAGCAGTTTAATAGGGACTAGCGGGCCAACCGGGGAGCTGTTTTTT. It specifies CASSLIGTSGPTGELFF.

V usage is TRBV7-2 and J usage is TRBJ2-7; perhaps TRBD2 as D (6 bases). The CDR3 runs to 16 residues. V lost 4 bases, J lost 3 bases, and 19 bases lay in between. Germline lookup yields CDR1 SGHTA and CDR2 FQGNSA. The CDR3: CASSSGLLRNYYEQYF. DNA for the CDR3: TGTGCCAGCAGCTCTGGACTACTCAGGAACTACTACGAGCAGTACTTC.

The rearrangement links TRBV7-2 to TRBJ2-3, with 8 bases matching TRBD2. CDR3 length equals 16 residues. Per the germline V gene, CDR1 is SGHTA and CDR2 is FQGNSA. The V gene end was trimmed by 5 bases and the J gene end by 6 bases; junction bases not matched to a gene: 13. This chain's CDR3 is CASSHLAGSGSDTQYF. In DNA, the CDR3 is TGTGCCAGCAGCCATCTGGCGGGGAGCGGGAGCGATACGCAGTATTTT.

The V and J genes are TRBV7-3 and TRBJ2-3, with 12 bases matching TRBD2. CDR1 and CDR2 from the germline V gene are SGHTA and FQGTGA. Trimming cost V 4 bases and J 6 bases; bases outside gene matches: 8. This CDR3 spans 16 amino acids. CDR3 sequence (DNA): TGTGCCAGCAGCTCTCGGACTAGCGGGAATCGTGATACGCAGTATTTT. Its translation is CASSSRTSGNRDTQYF.